Following are 17 T cell receptor beta chains from one sample sequenced in a study of blood T cell repertoires in COVID-19. TCRdb's copy holds only in-frame clones and misses some; the assay was immunoSEQ multiplex PCR. This table holds about half a million clones, approximately 85% found once. The sequenced material came from peripheral blood. All receptors come from a human donor in a cohort sampled during active COVID-19.

The chain uses TRBV28 and TRBJ1-5; TRBD1 aligns across 9 bases. Germline V gives CDR1 MDHEN, CDR2 SYDVKM. There are 17 residues in the CDR3. Germline trimming cut 7 bases from V and 2 bases from J; bases unmatched to any gene: 12. As DNA, the CDR3 is TGTGCCAGCAACACTACAGGGGGCGAGCAGGGCAATCAGCCCCAGCATTTT. It is translated as CASNTTGGEQGNQPQHF.

The chain links TRBV6-2 or TRBV6-3 to TRBJ2-1, with TRBD2 matching 7 bases. This CDR3 is 19 amino acids long. Per the germline V gene, CDR1 is MNHEY and CDR2 is SVGEGT. V was clipped by 5 bases and J by 6 bases; unmatched bases: 22. CDR3 in DNA: TGTGCCAGCAGTACGGCGTATACAGGACTAGGGGTTTGGGGCAATGAGCAGTTCTTC. The encoded protein is CASSTAYTGLGVWGNEQFF.

V usage is TRBV20-1 and J usage is TRBJ2-5, with a tentative D call TRBD2 (6 bases). The CDR3 is made up of 11 amino acids. Germline V gene data show CDR1 as DFQATT and CDR2 as SNEGSKA (reference sequence). V was clipped by 5 bases and J by 4 bases, with 8 bases between them. CDR3 nucleotide sequence: TGCAGTGCTCGTAGCGGAGAGACCCAGTACTTC. Translated, it gives CSARSGETQYF.

The chain links TRBV4-1 to TRBJ2-7; 9 nucleotides line up with TRBD2. After removal of 2 bases from V and 5 bases from J, the junction contained 13 bases not matched to a gene. Germline V lookup: CDR1 MGHRA, CDR2 YSYEKL. The CDR3 extends over 17 amino acids. The CDR3 reads CASSQKTPGLASNEQYF. CDR3 coding DNA: TGCGCCAGCAGCCAAAAGACACCGGGACTAGCATCGAACGAGCAGTACTTC.

The chain is built from TRBV30 and TRBJ2-4; the match to TRBD2 covers 14 bases. This CDR3 contains 21 residues. Unmatched junction bases numbered 14, after V lost 1 base and J lost 0 bases. Per the germline V gene, CDR1 is GTSNPN and CDR2 is SVGIG (reference sequence). The DNA of the CDR3 is TGTGCCTGGAGTGATACCGGAGGACTAGCGGGAGGAACTTTAGCCAAAAACATTCAGTACTTC. Its translation is CAWSDTGGLAGGTLAKNIQYF.

The chain joins TRBV9 to TRBJ2-5; no definite D call. Germline V gene data show CDR1 as SGDLS and CDR2 as YYNGEE. V was trimmed by 4 bases and J by 4 bases, leaving 11 bases between them. This CDR3 comprises 13 residues. The CDR3 nucleotides are TGTGCCAGCAGCACCCGAGAGGTAGAGACCCAGTACTTC. Protein sequence: CASSTREVETQYF.

The sample holds a few counts of this clone. This sequence joins TRBV7-8 and TRBJ1-4, with 9 bases lining up with TRBD1. The CDR3 loop spans 23 amino acids. Germline lookup yields CDR1 SGHVS and CDR2 FQNEAQ. Losses at the gene ends were 5 bases for V and 8 bases for J; bases not matched to a gene: 33. CDR3 DNA sequence: TGTGCCAGCAGCCCCCTGGAATCCTTCTCACGCTTGCGGGGACAGGGTGTACGAGAAAAACTGTTTTTT. Its protein is CASSPLESFSRLRGQGVREKLFF.

The rearrangement uses TRBV18 and TRBJ2-7; weak D call: TRBD2 (6 bases). V dropped 0 bases and J dropped 0 bases, with 12 bases sitting between them. Germline loops: CDR1 KGHSH, CDR2 LQKENI. This CDR3 is 16 amino acids long. The CDR3 reads CASSPPSGLISYEQYF. The CDR3 DNA reads TGTGCCAGCTCACCACCGTCGGGACTTATCTCCTACGAGCAGTACTTC.

CDR3 nucleotides: TGCAGCGTTGAAGCAGTCCCGGGACAGGGGAAGGGCACTGAAGCTTTCTTT. Translating it yields CSVEAVPGQGKGTEAFF. The chain links TRBV29-1 to TRBJ1-1; 10 nucleotides match TRBD1. Losses at the gene ends were 1 base for V and 4 bases for J; bases not matched to a gene: 12. CDR1 SQVTM and CDR2 ANQGSEA come from the germline V gene. The CDR3 totals 17 residues. Using reference TRBV29-1 and TRBJ1-1 for the parts outside the CDR3, the full variable domain is SAVISQKPSRDICQRGTSLTIQCQVDSQVTMMFWYRQQPGQSLTLIATANQGSEATYESGFVIDKFPISRPNLTFSTLTVSNMSPEDSSIYLCSVEAVPGQGKGTEAFFGQGTRLTVV.

The V gene is TRBV12-5, the J gene TRBJ1-6, with D unclear. Germline V gene data show CDR1 as LGHNT and CDR2 as FRNRAP. Trimming left V 7 bases short and J 0 bases short, with 7 bases between. The CDR3 is 14 residues long. CDR3 sequence reads: CASAISSYNSPLHF. CDR3 DNA sequence: TGTGCTAGTGCGATCAGCTCCTATAATTCACCCCTCCACTTT.

The gene calls are TRBV20-1 and TRBJ2-7; 9 positions agree with TRBD1. Germline CDR1 is DFQATT and CDR2 is SNEGSKA (reference sequence). Unmatched junction bases numbered 12, after V lost 3 bases and J lost 3 bases. The CDR3 has 16 residues. The CDR3 reads CSASAPGQGSIYEQYF. The CDR3, as DNA: TGCAGTGCTAGTGCCCCGGGACAGGGTTCGATCTACGAGCAGTACTTC.

V gene TRBV6-6 combines with J gene TRBJ1-2; D remains unclear. V shed 7 bases and J shed 8 bases, with 11 bases lying between them. From germline, CDR1 is MNHNY and CDR2 SVGAGI (reference sequence). The CDR3 length is 11 residues. The CDR3, as DNA: TGTGCCAGCACCCCTGGTAGAGGCTACACCTTC. Amino acids: CASTPGRGYTF.

The DNA for the CDR3 is TGCGCCAGCAGGGGACTAGCGGGAACCTACGAGCAGTACTTC. This gives the protein CASRGLAGTYEQYF. The V gene is TRBV5-1, the J gene TRBJ2-7; TRBD2 matches at 13 bases. The CDR3 has 14 amino acids. J lost 2 bases, V lost 5 bases, and 1 base had no gene match. CDR1 is SGHRS and CDR2 is YFSETQ in the germline V gene.

The genes are TRBV6-5 and TRBJ2-7; possibly TRBD1 for D (5 bases). The CDR3 loop spans 14 amino acids. Trimming cost V 6 bases and J 5 bases, with 17 bases left between them. Per germline, CDR1 MNHEY and CDR2 SVGAGI. The CDR3 protein is CASRVMDKGDEQYF. The CDR3 coding sequence is TGTGCCAGCAGAGTAATGGACAAAGGCGACGAGCAGTACTTC.

The genes are TRBV28 and TRBJ1-1; TRBD1 agrees at 10 bases. Trimming took 5 bases from V and 9 from J; bases not matched to a gene: 3. Germline values: CDR1 MDHEN, CDR2 SYDVKM. The CDR3 contains 12 residues. The chain's CDR3 is CASSIDRGQAFF. CDR3 nucleotide sequence: TGTGCCAGCAGTATCGACAGGGGGCAAGCTTTCTTT.

V usage is TRBV7-8 and J usage is TRBJ1-3; tentatively, D is TRBD1 (6 bases). The V gene lost 1 base and the J gene lost 4 bases, with 14 bases spanning the gap. CDR3 size: 16 residues. Germline lookup yields CDR1 SGHVS and CDR2 FQNEAQ. The CDR3 DNA is TGTGCCAGCAGCTTAGATGGCGGACAGAGGGGAAACACCATATATTTT. It yields the protein CASSLDGGQRGNTIYF.

The J gene is TRBJ2-5, the V gene TRBV6-1; 7 bases map to TRBD1. From germline, CDR1 is MNHNS and CDR2 SASEGT. The V and J ends lost 4 bases and 1 base, in that order; junction bases with no gene match: 9. This CDR3 region has 16 residues. DNA of the CDR3: TGTGCCAGCAGTGCAGGGGACAGATCGCTCCAAGAGACCCAGTACTTC. Amino acid sequence: CASSAGDRSLQETQYF.